This entry lists 8 T cell receptor beta chains sequenced from one sample in a study of stem cell transplantation in POMP-related autoinflammatory disease (dated by TCRdb to the early 2020s). In the paper's terms, the time point label means: before hematopoietic stem cell transplant. Libraries were constructed by the immunoSEQ multiplex PCR assay. This immuneACCESS table, as held by TCRdb, lists in-frame sequences with V and J called but not all clones. Of the missing ones, under half trace to an unresolved V gene in checked studies; the others have no known cause. The sample contains roughly 32,000 clones, around 90% of them found a single time. Of the sample, roughly 0.7% falls within the top ten clones. This specimen was CD4+ T cells from PBMCs, taken before stem cell transplantation. All receptors come from a human donor with POMP-related autoinflammation and immune dysregulation (PRAID).

The chain recombines TRBV6-1 with TRBJ2-3; D possibly corresponds to TRBD2 (5 bases). Germline values: CDR1 MNHNS, CDR2 SASEGT. The CDR3 length is 15 residues. The V end lost 2 bases, the J end lost 3 bases, and 12 bases lay between the germline ends. The CDR3 region is CASSEFSVVTDTQYF. The CDR3 region has the DNA TGTGCCAGCAGTGAATTTAGCGTGGTAACAGATACGCAGTATTTT.

The V call is TRBV2, the J call TRBJ2-5; a weak D match, TRBD1 (8 bases). V was shortened by 1 base and J by 5 bases, with 14 bases between the two germline ends. This CDR3 has 15 amino acids. Germline CDR1 is SNHLY and CDR2 is FYNNEI. This CDR3 is CASSEDRGGGETQYF. Written as DNA, the CDR3 is TGTGCCAGCAGTGAAGACAGGGGGGGCGGCGAGACCCAGTACTTC.

The chain has TRBV5-1 and TRBJ2-2, with 9 bases aligning to TRBD1. V gave up 4 bases and J gave up 3 bases; unmatched junction bases: 4. Germline lookup yields CDR1 SGHRS and CDR2 YFSETQ. The CDR3 has 15 residues. The DNA for the CDR3 is TGCGCCAGCAGCCCGGACAGGGGAGACACCGGGGAGCTGTTTTTT. Amino acid sequence: CASSPDRGDTGELFF.

V is TRBV28 and J is TRBJ2-6; D remains ambiguous. Germline CDR1 is MDHEN and CDR2 is SYDVKM. V was cut by 2 bases and J by 0 bases, with 8 bases left in between. The CDR3 sequence is 16 residues long. The CDR3 DNA is TGTGCCAGCAGTTTAGGGCACATCTCTGGGGCCAACGTCCTGACTTTC. This gives the protein CASSLGHISGANVLTF.

The J gene is TRBJ1-4, the V gene TRBV7-9; D is unclear. Trimming left V 5 bases short and J 0 bases short, with 7 bases between. The CDR3 consists of 14 residues. Germline values: CDR1 SEHNR, CDR2 FQNEAQ (reference sequence). CDR3 amino acids: CASSRHTTNEKLFF. The CDR3 DNA follows: TGTGCCAGCAGCCGACACACAACTAATGAAAAACTGTTTTTT. Looking up the rest from reference TRBV7-9 and TRBJ1-4 gives the full variable domain: DTGVSQNPRHKITKRGQNVTFRCDPISEHNRLYWYRQTLGQGPEFLTYFQNEAQLEKSRLLSDRFSAERPKGSFSTLEIQRTEQGDSAMYLCASSRHTTNEKLFFGSGTQLSVL.

The chain links TRBV5-1 to TRBJ2-4; 9 positions agree with TRBD1. The CDR3 runs to 17 residues. Trimming at V came to 4 bases and at J to 3 bases, leaving 11 bases not matched to a gene. Looked up from germline, CDR1 is SGHRS and CDR2 is YFSETQ. The CDR3 loop reads CASSQGQGLLVKNIQYF. CDR3 bases: TGCGCCAGCAGCCAGGGACAGGGACTTCTCGTCAAAAACATTCAGTACTTC.

CDR3 sequence (DNA): TGTGCCAGCAGTTCAGCGGGAGCGGCGGCGGAGACCCAGTACTTC. It specifies CASSSAGAAAETQYF. V and J are TRBV6-1 and TRBJ2-5, with 8 bases aligning to TRBD2. J lost 5 bases, V lost 5 bases, and 10 bases had no gene match. CDR3 size: 15 residues. Germline V gene data show CDR1 as MNHNS and CDR2 as SASEGT.

The table lists this clone with a few counts. The genes are TRBV15 and TRBJ1-2, with 12 bases aligning to TRBD1. This CDR3 region has 16 residues. The junction had 12 bases not matched to a gene; V was cut back by 5 bases and J by 8 bases. CDR1 is LNHNV and CDR2 is YYDKDF in the germline V gene (reference sequence). The CDR3 DNA sequence: TGTGCCACCAGCTCACTCGGGGACAGGGGGCAGTGGGGCTACACCTTC. Amino acid sequence: CATSSLGDRGQWGYTF. Full variable domain (remainder filled in from reference TRBV15 and TRBJ1-2): DAMVIQNPRYQVTQFGKPVTLSCSQTLNHNVMYWYQQKSSQAPKLLFHYYDKDFNNEADTPDNFQSRRPNTSFCFLDIRSPGLGDTAMYLCATSSLGDRGQWGYTFGSGTRLTVV.